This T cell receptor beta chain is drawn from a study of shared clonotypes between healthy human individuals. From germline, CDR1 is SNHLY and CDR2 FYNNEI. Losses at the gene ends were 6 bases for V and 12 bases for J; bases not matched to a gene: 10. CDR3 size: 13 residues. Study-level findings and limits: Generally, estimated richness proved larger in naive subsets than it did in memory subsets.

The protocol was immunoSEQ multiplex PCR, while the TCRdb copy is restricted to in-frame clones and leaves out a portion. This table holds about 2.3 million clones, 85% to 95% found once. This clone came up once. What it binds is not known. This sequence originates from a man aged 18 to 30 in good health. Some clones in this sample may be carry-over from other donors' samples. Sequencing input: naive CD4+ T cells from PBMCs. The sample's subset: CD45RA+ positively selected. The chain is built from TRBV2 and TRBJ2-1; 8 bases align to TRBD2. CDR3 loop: CASRGTSNIGQFF. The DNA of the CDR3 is TGTGCCAGCAGAGGGACTAGTAACATTGGGCAGTTCTTC.